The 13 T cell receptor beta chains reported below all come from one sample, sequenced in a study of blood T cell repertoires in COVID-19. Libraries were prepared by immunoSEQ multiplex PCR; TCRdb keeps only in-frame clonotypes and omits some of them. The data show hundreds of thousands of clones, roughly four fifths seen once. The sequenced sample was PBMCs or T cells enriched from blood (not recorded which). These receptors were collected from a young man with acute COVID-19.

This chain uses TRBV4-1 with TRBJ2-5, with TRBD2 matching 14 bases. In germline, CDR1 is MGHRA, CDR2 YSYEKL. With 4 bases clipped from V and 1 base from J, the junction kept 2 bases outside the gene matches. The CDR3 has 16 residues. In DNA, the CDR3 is TGCGCCAGCAGCCCCGGACTAGCGGGGGGCCAAGAGACCCAGTACTTC. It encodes CASSPGLAGGQETQYF.

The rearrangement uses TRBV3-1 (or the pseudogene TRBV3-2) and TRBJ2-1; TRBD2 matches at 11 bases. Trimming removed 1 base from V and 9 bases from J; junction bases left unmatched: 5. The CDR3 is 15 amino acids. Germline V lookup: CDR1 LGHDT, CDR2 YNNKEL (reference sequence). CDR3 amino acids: CASSQVQLAGAEQFF. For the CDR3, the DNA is TGTGCCAGCAGCCAAGTTCAACTAGCGGGGGCTGAGCAGTTCTTC.

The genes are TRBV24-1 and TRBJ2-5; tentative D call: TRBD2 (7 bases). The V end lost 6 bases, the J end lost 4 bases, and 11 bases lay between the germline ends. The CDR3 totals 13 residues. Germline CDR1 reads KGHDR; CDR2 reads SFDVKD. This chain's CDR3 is CATSRGAGETQYF. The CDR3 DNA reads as TGTGCCACCAGTCGGGGGGCGGGAGAGACCCAGTACTTC.

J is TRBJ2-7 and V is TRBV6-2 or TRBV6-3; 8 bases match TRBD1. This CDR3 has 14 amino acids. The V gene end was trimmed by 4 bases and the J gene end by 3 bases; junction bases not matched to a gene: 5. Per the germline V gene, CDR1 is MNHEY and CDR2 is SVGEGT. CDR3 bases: TGTGCCAGCAGTTTGACTGGACAGGGCTACGAGCAGTACGTC. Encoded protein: CASSLTGQGYEQYV.

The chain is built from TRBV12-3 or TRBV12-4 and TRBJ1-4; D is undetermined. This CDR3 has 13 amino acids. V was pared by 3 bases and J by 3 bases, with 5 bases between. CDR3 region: CASSFTANEKLFF. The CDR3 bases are TGTGCCAGCAGTTTTACAGCTAATGAAAAACTGTTTTTT.

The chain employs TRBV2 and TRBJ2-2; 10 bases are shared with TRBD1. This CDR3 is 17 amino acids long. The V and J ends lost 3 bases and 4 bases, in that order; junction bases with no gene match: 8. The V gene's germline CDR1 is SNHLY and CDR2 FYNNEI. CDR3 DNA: TGTGCCAGCAGTGAGGAAAGGACAGGGGGTAGCACCGGGGAGCTGTTTTTT. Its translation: CASSEERTGGSTGELFF.

The CDR3 bases are TGTGCCAGCAGCTTAGATATGGCCAATCAGCCCCAGCATTTT. As protein: CASSLDMANQPQHF. J is TRBJ1-5 and V is TRBV7-9; D call uncertain. CDR3 size: 14 residues. V gave up 1 base and J gave up 3 bases, with 7 bases separating them. CDR1 and CDR2 from the germline V gene are SEHNR and FQNEAQ (reference sequence). The variable domain in full, completed from reference TRBV7-9 and TRBJ1-5, reads DTGVSQNPRHKITKRGQNVTFRCDPISEHNRLYWYRQTLGQGPEFLTYFQNEAQLEKSRLLSDRFSAERPKGSFSTLEIQRTEQGDSAMYLCASSLDMANQPQHFGDGTRLSIL.

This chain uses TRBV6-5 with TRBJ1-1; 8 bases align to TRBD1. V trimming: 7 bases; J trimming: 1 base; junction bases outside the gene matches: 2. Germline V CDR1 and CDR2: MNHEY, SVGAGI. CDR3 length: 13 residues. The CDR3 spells CASNGQGNTEAFF. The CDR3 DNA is TGTGCCAGCAACGGACAGGGGAACACTGAAGCTTTCTTT.

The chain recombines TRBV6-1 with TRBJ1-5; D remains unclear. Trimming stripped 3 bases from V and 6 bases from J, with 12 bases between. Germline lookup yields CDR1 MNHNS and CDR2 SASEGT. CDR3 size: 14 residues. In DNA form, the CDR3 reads TGTGCCAGCAGTGACGGTGGAGGAGGTCAGCCCCAGCATTTT. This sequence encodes CASSDGGGGQPQHF.

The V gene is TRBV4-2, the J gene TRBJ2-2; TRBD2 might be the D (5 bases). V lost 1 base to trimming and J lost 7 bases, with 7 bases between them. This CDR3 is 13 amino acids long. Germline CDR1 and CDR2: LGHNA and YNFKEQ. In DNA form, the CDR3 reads TGTGCCAGCAGCCAAGGGGAGAGCGGGGAGCTGTTTTTT. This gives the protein CASSQGESGELFF.

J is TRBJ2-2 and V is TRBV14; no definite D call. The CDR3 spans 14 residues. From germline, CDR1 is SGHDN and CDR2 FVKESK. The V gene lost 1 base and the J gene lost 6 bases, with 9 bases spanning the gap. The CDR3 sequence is CASSQVNFAGELFF. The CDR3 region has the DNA TGTGCCAGCAGCCAAGTAAATTTTGCCGGGGAGCTGTTTTTT.

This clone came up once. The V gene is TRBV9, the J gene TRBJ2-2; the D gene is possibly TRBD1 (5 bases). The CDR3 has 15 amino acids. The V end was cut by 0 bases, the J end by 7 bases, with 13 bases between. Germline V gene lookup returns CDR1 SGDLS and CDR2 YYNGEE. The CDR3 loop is CASSVVRGWVGELFF. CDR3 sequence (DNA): TGTGCCAGCAGCGTAGTAAGGGGTTGGGTCGGGGAGCTGTTTTTT.

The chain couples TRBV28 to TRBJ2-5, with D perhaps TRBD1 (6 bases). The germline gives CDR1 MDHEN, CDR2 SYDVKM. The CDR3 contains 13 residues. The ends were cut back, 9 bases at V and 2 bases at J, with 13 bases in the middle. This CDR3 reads CASEPTGQETQYF. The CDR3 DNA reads TGTGCCAGTGAACCGACAGGACAAGAGACCCAGTACTTC.